This T cell receptor beta chain emerged from a study of T cell repertoires in cytomegalovirus infection (dated by TCRdb to between 2018 and 2021). For context, the study as a whole: Donor HLA type was relevant to the analysis, because carriage of CMV infection together with the matching HLA type was indicated by public TCR beta signatures. Broad study findings and their caveats: Cumulative frequency of public TCR beta family members discriminated carriers of CMV infection plus the relevant HLA type in this cohort and an independent 352-donor cohort. The ex vivo response was dominated by HLA-C-restricted CMV-specific TCR beta clonotypes, which also provided the single most frequent clonotype in two of eight donors.

This clonotype was picked up a small number of times. Its antigen is unknown. No qualities accompany the bases; no much larger clone lies one base away. CDR3 length: 13 amino acids, cysteine to phenylalanine. Only the CDR3 DNA is retained, 39 bases long and in frame from the first base. V lost 1 base and J lost 6 bases; the stretch between them is 7 bases long. The germline V gene encodes CDR1 SGHNT and CDR2 YENEEA. Instrument on record: Illumina HiSeq 1500. In-frame beta chains were kept once TCRdb had trimmed the public reads at Q25 with fastp and called clones with MiXCR. Records with the same CDR3 protein are collapsed into one entry carrying the most frequent genes and DNA. The sample has 60,000 to 75,000 distinct CDR3 sequences on record, 22% of them singletons. Around three quarters of the sample comes from the top ten.

The V gene is TRBV11-3 and the J gene is TRBJ2-1; D gene: possibly TRBD2, on 5 matching bases. Sequencing was done on a sample of PBMCs, sequenced either directly or after in vitro stimulation (not recorded which). This clonotype was obtained from a human donor in good health (CMV status not recorded). Some clones in this sample may be carry-over from other donors' samples. The CDR3 is CASSLVRGNEQFF. The DNA reads as follows: TGTGCCAGCAGCTTAGTCCGGGGCAATGAGCAGTTCTTC.